One T cell receptor (beta chain) is described in this entry. Its antigen specificity is not known. No base quality values were provided; no much bigger clone lies one nucleotide off. These data belong to a study of regulatory T cells in long-lasting Graves disease (dated by TCRdb to the early 2020s). Looking at the study overall: Antithyroid drugs had been taken for less than 3 months by newly diagnosed Graves' disease patients. Persistent Graves' disease patients were compared with newly diagnosed Graves' disease patients by peripheral blood TCR sequencing and RNA sequencing. The study was registered as a clinical trial and conducted in China. A total of 35 or so samples were covered by TCR sequencing, comprising some 13 persistent and around 20 newly diagnosed Graves' disease patients. Results the study describes overall, beyond this receptor: A larger number of public clonotypes was shared among persistent patients (around 2,500) than among newly diagnosed patients (roughly 1,000). The study examined only peripheral blood because the primary lesion, thyroid tissue, could not be accessed. Lower TCR Shannon entropy and fewer highly expanded clones were observed in persistent Graves' disease patients than in newly diagnosed patients, which suggested clonal expansion. Sequencing and analysis were restricted to the TCR beta chain. The authors acknowledged the small sample size as a limitation that may reduce accuracy.

Reading the label with the study, this specimen's time point is: newly diagnosed GD, antithyroid drugs for less than 3 months. RNA was extracted from PBMCs in TRIzol for both TCR sequencing and RNA sequencing. The diagnosis of Graves' disease followed American Thyroid Association guidelines. Recruitment of patients was carried out at an endocrinology department in Xi'an, China. Each patient gave around 9 milliliters of peripheral blood, collected in an EDTA anticoagulant tube. Ficoll Paque Plus density gradient separation was used to isolate PBMCs, and no further T cell sorting was performed. An Agilent 2100 Bioanalyzer and agarose gel were used to assess RNA quality, and a NanoDrop 2000 was used to measure RNA concentration. Receptor amplification or capture employed multiplex PCR. These reads were obtained on an Illumina HiSeq 4000. CDR3 regions were amplified by Arm-PCR with iRepertoire HTBI primers to construct TCR beta libraries. Before sequencing, the PCR products underwent gel purification. As for the authors' bioinformatics: Gene usage analysis of CDR3 amino acid clonotypes relied on the roughly 60 TRBV and about 15 TRBJ segments identified across samples. COPE and FqMerger were used to merge the filtered high-quality paired reads into contigs. BLAST was used to align contigs to IMGT TRBV, TRBD and TRBJ reference genes, with CDR3 defined following IMGT. Any clonotype with a frequency above 0.1% was counted as a highly expanded clone. Repertoire diversity was measured by Shannon entropy, and V-J evenness by the Gini coefficient. A clonotype was considered public if more than one individual shared it. TCRdb applied fastp at Q25 and MiXCR to the public reads, then kept only in-frame beta chains. Each record represents a unique CDR3 protein, reported with the most common genes and DNA among its rows. The authors' filters were not applied to this entry. This sample gives about 620,000 distinct CDR3 sequences in total; about 16% of them show up just once. About 18% of the sample is held by the ten biggest clonotypes.

These records were also assigned to another study, of T cells in Graves' hyperthyroidism and ophthalmopathy. Looking at the second paper: A patient counted as having stable Graves' hyperthyroidism if no progression to ophthalmopathy occurred over 18 months of follow-up. Hyperthyroidism patients were newly diagnosed, with disease duration under 2 months, and aged 18 to 65 years. Exclusion was applied to patients with uncontrolled infections, other autoimmune diseases, pregnancy or lactation. Clinical symptoms, serum thyroxine and TRAb, thyroid ultrasound, and orbital computed tomography formed the basis for the diagnoses. A first-round RT-PCR of the TCR CDR3 used the HTBI primer set with the Qiagen OneStep RT-PCR kit. Most expanded thyroid clonotypes (frequency above 0.001) were also detected in blood, suggesting blood repertoires may reflect thyroid immune responses. In cross-validation, a model built on a 13 V-J signature told ophthalmopathy apart from stable hyperthyroidism with under 90% sensitivity and about 81% specificity, and in testing the same model reached 80%/75%. In validation, progression to ophthalmopathy was predicted by the model with 55% to 71% sensitivity and roughly 72% specificity, a median of 6.5 months before onset. To identify TCR V-J signatures that set the groups apart, the researchers used a discovery cohort of about a hundred patients, made up of fewer than 50 with Graves' ophthalmopathy and approximately 57 with stable Graves' hyperthyroidism. An independent validation cohort of some 18 hyperthyroidism patients and about 15 patients who later progressed to ophthalmopathy tested prospective prediction of ophthalmopathy. The 100 discovery patients were divided at random into training and test sets in a 7:3 ratio. In addition, the study compared T-cell repertoires in thyroid tissue and in blood from six Graves' hyperthyroidism patients. After blood sampling, hyperthyroidism patients were treated with methimazole at a starting dose of 30 mg daily, and ophthalmopathy patients were treated with high-dose intravenous methylprednisolone. A second multiplex PCR round built the libraries, followed by size selection and purification. The libraries were sequenced on an Illumina HiSeq2000 using paired-end 100 bp reads. SOAPnuke was used to process the raw data, with reads discarded if the reads contained adapters or uncalled bases, had a mean Phred below 15, or lacked an exact constant-primer or identifier match. High-quality paired reads were merged using COPE v1.2.5, and each unique nucleotide sequence was defined as a clonotype. MiTCR v1.1 was used to align the clonotypes against IMGT TRBV, TRBD and TRBJ reference segments. The analysis included only V-J combinations with a frequency above 0.0001, which together covered 99% to 99.2% of the repertoires. A TCS score was defined as the ratio between F50 (clonal expansion) and ExV (chaos), using BLOSUM62-based TCRdist between CDR3 peptides within each V-J. Welch's t-statistics and random forest reduced around 520 V-J features to around 14, which were used in a naive Bayes classifier (R e1071). No statistical method was used to set the sample size in advance, and investigators knew the group allocation. The paper describes TCR Vbeta CDR3 sequencing of about 140 peripheral blood samples, made up of fewer than 50 ophthalmopathy patients, more than 70 hyperthyroidism patients and some 17 progressor patients.

This receptor was taken from a woman in her 30s with Graves disease. Donor details come from another sample of the same person, matched by shared clones. The source material was peripheral blood mononuclear cells (PBMCs), sampled at new diagnosis, from a patient treated with antithyroid drugs.

CDR3 protein: CASRSQGRSGELFF. The nucleotide sequence reads TGTGCCAGCAGGAGTCAGGGGAGGTCCGGGGAGCTGTTTTTT. The sequence joins TRBV7-9 to TRBJ2-2; the D element could tentatively be TRBD1 or TRBD2, as 6 bases agree for each. CDR1 is given as SEHNR and CDR2 as FQNEAQ, both from the germline V gene (reference sequence). V and J are truncated by 6 bases and 6 bases respectively, leaving an intervening sequence of 14 bases. The CDR3 holds 14 amino acids from the cysteine to the phenylalanine. Of all the DNA, just the CDR3 is kept, 42 bases in frame from base 1.